Below are 11 T cell receptor beta chains sequenced from a single sample in a study of blood T cell repertoires in COVID-19. TCRdb's copy holds only in-frame clones and misses some; the assay was immunoSEQ multiplex PCR. The sample contains 200,000 to 300,000 clones, 87% of which appear only once. Sequencing was carried out using peripheral blood. The receptors were sampled from a woman aged 35 to 49 who had recovered from COVID-19.

V is TRBV5-6 and J is TRBJ1-5; D is uncertain. CDR3 length: 14 amino acids. Deletions cut 0 bases from V and 6 bases from J, with 10 bases between. CDR1 and CDR2 (germline): SGHDT, YYEEEE. As DNA, the CDR3 is TGTGCCAGCAGCTTGGCGGGTCGGGGTCAGCCCCAGCATTTT. Amino acid sequence: CASSLAGRGQPQHF.

This chain joins TRBV10-3 and TRBJ2-5, with D perhaps matching TRBD1 (6 bases). V was clipped by 6 bases and J by 5 bases, with 16 bases between them. Germline lookup yields CDR1 ENHRY and CDR2 SYGVKD. The length of the CDR3 is 14 residues. This CDR3 reads CAISLTGGMETQYF. The CDR3 coding sequence is TGTGCCATCAGCCTGACAGGTGGAATGGAGACCCAGTACTTC.

The gene calls are TRBV5-1 and TRBJ1-6; 7 nucleotides match TRBD1. Germline CDR1 and CDR2: SGHRS and YFSETQ. Trimming took 6 bases from V and 0 from J; bases not matched to a gene: 6. The CDR3 is 16 residues long. The CDR3 region has the DNA TGCGCCAGCAAATGGACAGGAAGCTCCTATAATTCACCCCTCCACTTT. Amino acids: CASKWTGSSYNSPLHF.

This clone was counted a few times. This rearrangement joins TRBV13 to TRBJ1-2, with D unclear. The V gene lost 4 bases and the J gene lost 1 base, with 10 bases spanning the gap. This CDR3 has 14 amino acids. The germline gives CDR1 PRHDT, CDR2 FYEKMQ (reference sequence). CDR3 residues: CASSSRGVNYGYTF. The DNA for the CDR3 is TGTGCCAGCAGCTCCCGTGGAGTTAACTATGGCTACACCTTC. The full variable domain, rest sourced from reference TRBV13 and TRBJ1-2, is AAGVIQSPRHLIKEKRETATLKCYPIPRHDTVYWYQQGPGQDPQFLISFYEKMQSDKGSIPDRFSAQQFSDYHSELNMSSLELGDSALYFCASSSRGVNYGYTFGSGTRLTVV.

CDR3 protein: CASSESAGPYEQYF. In nucleotides, the CDR3 is TGTGCCAGCAGTGAATCCGCAGGGCCCTACGAGCAGTACTTC. V gene TRBV2 combines with J gene TRBJ2-7, with a possible D match to TRBD1 (5 bases). The CDR3 loop spans 14 amino acids. The V end lost 2 bases, the J end lost 2 bases, and 10 bases lay between the germline ends. Germline CDR1 is SNHLY and CDR2 is FYNNEI.

This rearrangement joins TRBV19 to TRBJ2-7; D unresolved. V was shortened by 5 bases and J by 2 bases, with 13 bases between the two germline ends. There are 14 residues in the CDR3. From germline, CDR1 is LNHDA and CDR2 SQIVND (reference sequence). In DNA, the CDR3 is TGTGCCAGTAGTCCGCTCGCGGCCCCCTACGAGCAGTACTTC. It encodes CASSPLAAPYEQYF. Full variable domain (remainder filled in from reference TRBV19 and TRBJ2-7): DGGITQSPKYLFRKEGQNVTLSCEQNLNHDAMYWYRQDPGQGLRLIYYSQIVNDFQKGDIAEGYSVSREKKESFPLTVTSAQKNPTAFYLCASSPLAAPYEQYFGPGTRLTVT.

This clone came up once. This chain uses TRBV4-3 with TRBJ1-4, with no clear D. Trimming left V 0 bases short and J 8 bases short, with 7 bases between. The germline gives CDR1 LGHNA, CDR2 YSLEER. The CDR3 extends over 13 amino acids. The CDR3 DNA follows: TGCGCCAGCAGCCAAGATTATGCGGAAAAACTGTTTTTT. As protein: CASSQDYAEKLFF.

This clone was counted many times. The gene calls are TRBV2 and TRBJ1-6; TRBD1 is a possible D gene (6 bases). This CDR3 has 14 residues. The V gene lost 9 bases and the J gene lost 5 bases, with 14 bases spanning the gap. Germline V gene data show CDR1 as SNHLY and CDR2 as FYNNEI. Written as DNA, the CDR3 is TGTGCCAGACGGGGTACAGGGAATAATTCACCCCTCCACTTT. Encoded protein: CARRGTGNNSPLHF.

The chain joins TRBV2 to TRBJ2-7, with 9 positions matching TRBD2. Germline CDR1 and CDR2: SNHLY and FYNNEI. The CDR3 is made up of 16 amino acids. V lost 5 bases, J lost 2 bases, and 10 bases stayed unmatched. The CDR3 region has the DNA TGTGCCAGCAGTCGGGCGGGGGGGATCCTAACCTACGAGCAGTACTTC. It is translated as CASSRAGGILTYEQYF.

The V call is TRBV2, the J call TRBJ2-1; a possible D gene is TRBD1 (6 bases). The CDR3 contains 13 residues. CDR1 SNHLY and CDR2 FYNNEI come from the germline V gene. Trimming shortened V by 3 bases and J by 6 bases, and 9 bases separated the two germline ends. CDR3: CASSETGPNEQFF. DNA of the CDR3: TGTGCCAGCAGTGAGACAGGTCCCAATGAGCAGTTCTTC.

The sample holds a few counts of this clone. The chain employs TRBV30 and TRBJ1-5, with D possibly being TRBD1 (5 bases). Germline V gives CDR1 GTSNPN, CDR2 SVGIG (reference sequence). This CDR3 contains 13 residues. Between the trimmed V and J ends, which lost 2 bases and 4 bases, there was a span of 9 bases. CDR3 DNA: TGTGCCTGGAGTTTGGGGGGGAATCAGCCCCAGCATTTT. As protein: CAWSLGGNQPQHF. Full variable domain (outside the CDR3, taken from reference TRBV30 and TRBJ1-5): SQTIHQWPATLVQPVGSPLSLECTVEGTSNPNLYWYRQAAGRGLQLLFYSVGIGQISSEVPQNLSASRPQDRQFILSSKKLLLSDSGFYLCAWSLGGNQPQHFGDGTRLSIL.